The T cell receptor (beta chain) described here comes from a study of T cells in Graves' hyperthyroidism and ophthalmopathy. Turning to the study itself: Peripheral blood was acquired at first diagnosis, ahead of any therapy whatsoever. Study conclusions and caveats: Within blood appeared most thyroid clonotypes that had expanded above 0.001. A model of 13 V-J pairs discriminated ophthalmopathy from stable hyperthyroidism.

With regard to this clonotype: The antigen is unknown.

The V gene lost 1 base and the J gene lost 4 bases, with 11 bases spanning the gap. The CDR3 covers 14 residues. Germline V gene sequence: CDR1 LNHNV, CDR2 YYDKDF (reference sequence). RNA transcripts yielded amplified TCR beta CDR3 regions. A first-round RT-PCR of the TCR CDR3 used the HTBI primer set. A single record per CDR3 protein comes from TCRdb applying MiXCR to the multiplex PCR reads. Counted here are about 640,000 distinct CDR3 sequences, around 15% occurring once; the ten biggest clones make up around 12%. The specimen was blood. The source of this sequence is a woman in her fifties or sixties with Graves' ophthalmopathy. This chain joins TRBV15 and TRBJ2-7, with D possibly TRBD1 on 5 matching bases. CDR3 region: CATSRAPQGYEQYF. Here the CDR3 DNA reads TGTGCCACCAGCAGAGCCCCTCAGGGATACGAGCAGTACTTC.